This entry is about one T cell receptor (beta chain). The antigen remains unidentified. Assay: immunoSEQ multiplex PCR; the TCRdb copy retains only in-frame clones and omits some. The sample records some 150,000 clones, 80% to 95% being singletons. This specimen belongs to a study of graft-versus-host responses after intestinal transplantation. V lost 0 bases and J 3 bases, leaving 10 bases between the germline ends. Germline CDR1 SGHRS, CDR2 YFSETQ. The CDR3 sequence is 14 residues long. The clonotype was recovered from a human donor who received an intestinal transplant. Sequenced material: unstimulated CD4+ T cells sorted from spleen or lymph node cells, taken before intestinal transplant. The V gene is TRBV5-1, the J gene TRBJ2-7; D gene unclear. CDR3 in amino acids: CASSLGKSGYEQYF. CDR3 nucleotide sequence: TGCGCCAGCAGCTTGGGAAAGTCCGGCTACGAGCAGTACTTC. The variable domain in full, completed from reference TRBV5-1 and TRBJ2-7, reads KAGVTQTPRYLIKTRGQQVTLSCSPISGHRSVSWYQQTPGQGLQFLFEYFSETQRNKGNFPGRFSGRQFSNSRSEMNVSTLELGDSALYLCASSLGKSGYEQYFGPGTRLTVT.